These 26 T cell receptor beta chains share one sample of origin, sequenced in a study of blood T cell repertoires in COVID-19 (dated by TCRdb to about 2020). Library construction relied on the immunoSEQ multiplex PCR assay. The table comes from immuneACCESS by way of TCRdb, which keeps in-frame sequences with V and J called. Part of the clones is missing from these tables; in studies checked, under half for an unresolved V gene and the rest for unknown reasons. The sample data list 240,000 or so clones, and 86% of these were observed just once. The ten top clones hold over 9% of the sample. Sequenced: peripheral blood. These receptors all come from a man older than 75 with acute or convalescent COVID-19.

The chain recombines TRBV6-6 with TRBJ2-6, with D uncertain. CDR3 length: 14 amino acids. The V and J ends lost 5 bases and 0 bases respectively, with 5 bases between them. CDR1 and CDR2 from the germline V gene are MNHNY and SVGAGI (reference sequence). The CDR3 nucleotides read TGTGCCAGCAGTCCGTACTCTGGGGCCAACGTCCTGACTTTC. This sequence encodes CASSPYSGANVLTF.

This CDR3 reads CASSLIFSVTGPYSGNTIYF. The DNA of the CDR3 is TGTGCCAGCAGTTTAATTTTTAGTGTCACAGGGCCGTACTCTGGAAACACCATATATTTT. The gene calls are TRBV28 and TRBJ1-3; D possibly corresponds to TRBD1 (6 bases). Germline V CDR1 and CDR2: MDHEN, SYDVKM. The length of the CDR3 is 20 residues. Trimming took 2 bases from V and 0 from J, leaving 23 bases between them.

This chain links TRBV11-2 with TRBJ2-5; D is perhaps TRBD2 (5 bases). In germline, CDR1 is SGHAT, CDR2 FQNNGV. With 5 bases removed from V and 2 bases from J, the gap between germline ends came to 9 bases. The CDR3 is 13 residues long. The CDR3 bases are TGTGCCAGCAGCCCCCGGACTCAAGAGACCCAGTACTTC. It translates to CASSPRTQETQYF.

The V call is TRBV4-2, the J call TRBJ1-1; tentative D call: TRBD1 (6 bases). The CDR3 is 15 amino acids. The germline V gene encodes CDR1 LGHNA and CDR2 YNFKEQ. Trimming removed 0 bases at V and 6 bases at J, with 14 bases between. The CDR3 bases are TGTGCCAGCAGCCAAGAGTCAGGGGTTAGCTCTGAAGCTTTCTTT. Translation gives CASSQESGVSSEAFF.

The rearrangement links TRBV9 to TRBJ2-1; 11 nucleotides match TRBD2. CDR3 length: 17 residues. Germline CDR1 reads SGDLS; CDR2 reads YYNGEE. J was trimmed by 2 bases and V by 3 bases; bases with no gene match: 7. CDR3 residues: CASSAPGLAVPYNEQFF. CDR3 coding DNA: TGTGCCAGCAGCGCACCGGGACTAGCGGTCCCCTACAATGAGCAGTTCTTC.

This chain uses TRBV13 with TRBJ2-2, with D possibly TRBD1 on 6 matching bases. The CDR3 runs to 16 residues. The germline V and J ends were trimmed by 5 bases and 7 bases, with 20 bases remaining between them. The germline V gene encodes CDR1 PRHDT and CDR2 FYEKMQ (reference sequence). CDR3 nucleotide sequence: TGTGCCAGCAGCCCGGGGACACCTTTCCTGGGCGGGGAGCTGTTTTTT. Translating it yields CASSPGTPFLGGELFF.

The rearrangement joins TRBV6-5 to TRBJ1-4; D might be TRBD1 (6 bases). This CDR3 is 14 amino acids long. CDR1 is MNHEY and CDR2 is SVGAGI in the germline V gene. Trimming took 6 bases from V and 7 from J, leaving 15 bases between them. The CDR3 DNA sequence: TGTGCCAGCAGCCTAGTGGGGGGGCGTGAAAAACTGTTTTTT. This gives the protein CASSLVGGREKLFF.

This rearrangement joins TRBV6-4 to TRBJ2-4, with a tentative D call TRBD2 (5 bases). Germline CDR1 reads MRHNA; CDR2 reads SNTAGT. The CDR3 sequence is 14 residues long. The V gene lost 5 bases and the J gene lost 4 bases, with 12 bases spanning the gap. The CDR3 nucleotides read TGTGCCAGCAGTACCGACCCGGGGAAAAACATTCAGTACTTC. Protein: CASSTDPGKNIQYF.

CDR3 DNA sequence: TGTGCCAGCAGTTCCCACAGGGAAAACTATGGCTACACCTTC. Translated, it gives CASSSHRENYGYTF. The chain carries TRBV6-2 or TRBV6-3 and TRBJ1-2, with D tentatively TRBD1 (6 bases). CDR1 MNHEY and CDR2 SVGEGT come from the germline V gene. The CDR3 is made up of 14 amino acids. Between the trimmed V and J ends, which lost 4 bases and 2 bases, there was a span of 11 bases.

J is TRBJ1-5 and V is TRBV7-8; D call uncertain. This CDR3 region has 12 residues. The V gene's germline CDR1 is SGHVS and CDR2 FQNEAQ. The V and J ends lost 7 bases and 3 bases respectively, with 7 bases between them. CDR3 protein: CASKADNQPQHF. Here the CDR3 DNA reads TGTGCCAGCAAGGCGGACAATCAGCCCCAGCATTTT.

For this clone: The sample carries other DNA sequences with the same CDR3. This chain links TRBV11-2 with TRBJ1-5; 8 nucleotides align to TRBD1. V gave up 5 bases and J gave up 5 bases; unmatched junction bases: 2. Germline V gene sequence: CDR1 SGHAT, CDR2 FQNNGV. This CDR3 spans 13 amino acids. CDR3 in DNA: TGTGCCAGCAGCCTGGACAGGGATCAGCCCCAGCATTTT. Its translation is CASSLDRDQPQHF.

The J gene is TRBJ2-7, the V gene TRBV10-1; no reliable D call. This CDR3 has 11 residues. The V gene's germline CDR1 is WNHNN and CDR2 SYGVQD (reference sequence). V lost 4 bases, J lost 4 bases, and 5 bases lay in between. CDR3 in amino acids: CASSAGYEQYF. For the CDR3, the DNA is TGCGCCAGCAGTGCCGGTTACGAGCAGTACTTC.

The CDR3 DNA reads as TGTGCCAGCAGTTCCCGCCGGACGGGCGGGACGAACACTGAAGCTTTCTTT. It translates to CASSSRRTGGTNTEAFF. The chain uses TRBV27 and TRBJ1-1; D may be TRBD1 (5 bases). Germline V gene data show CDR1 as MNHEY and CDR2 as SMNVEV (reference sequence). The germline V and J ends were trimmed by 4 bases and 1 base, with 19 bases remaining between them. The CDR3 is 17 amino acids.

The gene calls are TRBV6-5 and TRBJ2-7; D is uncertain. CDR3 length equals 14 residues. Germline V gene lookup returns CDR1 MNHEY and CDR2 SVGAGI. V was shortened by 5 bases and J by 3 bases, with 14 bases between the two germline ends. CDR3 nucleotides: TGTGCCAGCAGTCCCCGACCGGGTATCTACGAGCAGTACTTC. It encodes CASSPRPGIYEQYF.

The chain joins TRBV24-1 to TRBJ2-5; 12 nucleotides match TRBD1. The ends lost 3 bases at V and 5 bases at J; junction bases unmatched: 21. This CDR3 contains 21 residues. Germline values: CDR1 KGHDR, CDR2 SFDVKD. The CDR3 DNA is TGTGCCACCAGTGATGGCCGGGACAGGGGGCTGCGCGGGGGTCGATCGGAGACCCAGTACTTC. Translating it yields CATSDGRDRGLRGGRSETQYF.

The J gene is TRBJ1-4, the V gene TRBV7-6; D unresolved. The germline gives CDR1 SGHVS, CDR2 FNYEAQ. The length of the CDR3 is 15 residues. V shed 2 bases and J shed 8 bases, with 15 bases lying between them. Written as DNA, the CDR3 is TGTGCCAGCAGCTTACTTGGCCCACCGCAGGAAAAACTGTTTTTT. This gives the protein CASSLLGPPQEKLFF.

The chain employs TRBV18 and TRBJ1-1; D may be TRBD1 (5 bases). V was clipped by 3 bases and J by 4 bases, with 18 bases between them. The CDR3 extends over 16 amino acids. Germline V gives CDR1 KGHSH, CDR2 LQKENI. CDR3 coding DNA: TGTGCCAGCTCACCTTCTAGGAGGGCGGGGGGCACTGAAGCTTTCTTT. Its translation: CASSPSRRAGGTEAFF. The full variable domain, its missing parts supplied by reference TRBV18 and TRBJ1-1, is NAGVMQNPRHLVRRRGQEARLRCSPMKGHSHVYWYRQLPEEGLKFMVYLQKENIIDESGMPKERFSAEFPKEGPSILRIQQVVRGDSAAYFCASSPSRRAGGTEAFFGQGTRLTVV.

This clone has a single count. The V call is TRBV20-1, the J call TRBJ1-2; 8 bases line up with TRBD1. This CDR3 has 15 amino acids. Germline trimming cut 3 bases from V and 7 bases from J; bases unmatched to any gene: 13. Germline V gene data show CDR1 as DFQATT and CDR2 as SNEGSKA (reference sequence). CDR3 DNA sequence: TGCAGTGCTAGTCCCTCCCGGACAGGGAAGGGTGGCTACACCTTC. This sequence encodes CSASPSRTGKGGYTF.

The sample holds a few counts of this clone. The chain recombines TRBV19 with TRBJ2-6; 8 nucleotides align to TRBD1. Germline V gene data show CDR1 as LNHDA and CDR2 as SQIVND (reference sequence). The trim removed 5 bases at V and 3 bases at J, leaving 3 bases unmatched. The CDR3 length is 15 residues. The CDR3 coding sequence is TGTGCCAGTAGTCAGGGGGCGCTTGGGGCCAACGTCCTGACTTTC. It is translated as CASSQGALGANVLTF.

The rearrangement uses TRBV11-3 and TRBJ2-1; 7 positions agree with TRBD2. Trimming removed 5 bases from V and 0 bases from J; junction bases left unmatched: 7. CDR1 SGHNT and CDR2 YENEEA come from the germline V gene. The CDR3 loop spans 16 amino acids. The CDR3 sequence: CASSGGGPSSYNEQFF. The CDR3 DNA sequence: TGTGCCAGCAGCGGGGGGGGACCAAGCTCCTACAATGAGCAGTTCTTC.

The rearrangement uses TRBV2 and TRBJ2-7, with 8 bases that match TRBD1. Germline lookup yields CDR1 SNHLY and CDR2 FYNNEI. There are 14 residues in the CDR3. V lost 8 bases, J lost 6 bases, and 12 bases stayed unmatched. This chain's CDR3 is CASALVRGPGEQYF. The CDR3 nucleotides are TGTGCCAGCGCACTAGTCAGGGGGCCAGGCGAGCAGTACTTC.

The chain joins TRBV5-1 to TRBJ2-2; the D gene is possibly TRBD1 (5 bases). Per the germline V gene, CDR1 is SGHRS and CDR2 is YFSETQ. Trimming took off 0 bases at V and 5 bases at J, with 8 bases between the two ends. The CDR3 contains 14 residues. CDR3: CASSLEGETGELFF. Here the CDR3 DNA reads TGCGCCAGCAGCTTGGAAGGGGAAACCGGGGAGCTGTTTTTT.

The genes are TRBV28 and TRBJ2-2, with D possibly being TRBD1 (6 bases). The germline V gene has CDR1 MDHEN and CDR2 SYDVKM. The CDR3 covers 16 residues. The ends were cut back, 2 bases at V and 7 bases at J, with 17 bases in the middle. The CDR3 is CASSLQARGLDGELFF. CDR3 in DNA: TGTGCCAGCAGTTTACAAGCCAGGGGATTAGACGGGGAGCTGTTTTTT.

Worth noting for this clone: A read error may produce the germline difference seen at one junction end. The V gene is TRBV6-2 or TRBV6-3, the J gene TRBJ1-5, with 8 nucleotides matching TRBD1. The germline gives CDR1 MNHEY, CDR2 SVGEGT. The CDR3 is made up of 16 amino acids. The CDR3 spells CASSFTGGSSHQPQHF. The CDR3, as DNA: TGTGCCAGCAGCTTCACAGGGGGTAGTAGCCATCAGCCCCAGCATTTT.

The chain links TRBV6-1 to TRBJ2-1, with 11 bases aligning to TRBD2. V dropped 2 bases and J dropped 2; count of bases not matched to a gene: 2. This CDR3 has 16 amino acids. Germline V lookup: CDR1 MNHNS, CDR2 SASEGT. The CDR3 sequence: CASSESLAGAYNEQFF. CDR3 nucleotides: TGTGCCAGCAGTGAATCACTAGCGGGAGCCTACAATGAGCAGTTCTTC.

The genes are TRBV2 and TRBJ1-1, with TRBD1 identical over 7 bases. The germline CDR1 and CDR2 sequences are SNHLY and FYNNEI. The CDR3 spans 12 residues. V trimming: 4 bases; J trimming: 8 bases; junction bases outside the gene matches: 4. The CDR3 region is CASSAGQVEAFF. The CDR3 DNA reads TGTGCCAGCAGTGCCGGACAGGTAGAAGCTTTCTTT.